Included here is one T cell receptor beta chain sequence, with context. The antigen is unknown. The source of the sample is a study of CD8 T cells in Susac syndrome. The study's findings and limits: By the study's own acknowledgment, its TCR sequencing and HLA analysis included relatively few individuals.

The CDR3 is 16 amino acids. Germline CDR1 reads SEHNR; CDR2 reads FQNEAQ (reference sequence). Trimming left V 7 bases short and J 0 bases short, with 18 bases between. Roughly 0.45 to 1 ug RNA was reverse transcribed with random hexamers. The method of amplification for TCR beta CDR3 was immunoSEQ multiplex PCR, covering 54 Vbeta and 13 Jbeta. TCRdb re-analysed the immunoSEQ multiplex PCR reads in MiXCR, keeping a single row per CDR3 protein. In the table there are about 73,000 distinct CDR3 sequences, about 95% of which are singletons. Blood CD8+ and CD4+ T cells underwent high-throughput TCR beta sequencing. TEMRA cells were FACS-enriched, and CD8+ and CD4+ T cells were isolated negatively.

The sample taken for sequencing was CD8+ T cells from PBMCs. This chain links TRBV7-9 with TRBJ1-1; unclear D gene. The TCR comes from a human donor with multiple sclerosis. The CDR3 is CASTVGELLMNTEAFF. DNA of the CDR3: TGTGCCAGCACCGTGGGAGAACTACTTATGAACACTGAAGCTTTCTTT.